This T cell receptor (beta chain) comes out of a study of cytomegalovirus exposure and HLA in healthy donors. Across the whole study: The study placed about four fifths of its 398 genotyped donors in the Caucasian-associated ancestry cluster.

Researchers ran the PCR with 60 Vbeta and 13 Jbeta primers. Original processing notes: Later, 65 million to 85 million unique TCR beta chains were counted in an analysis, and roughly 11 million of them were shared. The protocol was immunoSEQ multiplex PCR, while the TCRdb copy is restricted to in-frame clones and leaves out a portion. V, J and clone size reflect that table, while D and trimming were determined from the DNA. This table has 130,000 or so clones, approximately 85% appearing once. This clone showed up just a few times. What it recognizes is unknown. Study-wide points: Among TCR beta chains, those listed as cytomegalovirus-associated numbered over 150. The authors later linked a missense DCLRE1C variant to TCR beta V- and J-gene trimming.

Germline V gives CDR1 LNHDA, CDR2 SQIVND (reference sequence). V was cut by 3 bases and J by 6 bases, with 11 bases left in between. The CDR3 spans 13 residues. This chain uses TRBV19 with TRBJ1-1; possible D gene TRBD1, 6 bases. Sequenced sample: PBMCs. The sequence was obtained from a woman between 45 and 60 years old in good health and CMV-seropositive. This chain's CDR3 is CASSIRGAPEAFF. In DNA form, the CDR3 reads TGTGCCAGTAGTATTCGGGGGGCTCCTGAAGCTTTCTTT.